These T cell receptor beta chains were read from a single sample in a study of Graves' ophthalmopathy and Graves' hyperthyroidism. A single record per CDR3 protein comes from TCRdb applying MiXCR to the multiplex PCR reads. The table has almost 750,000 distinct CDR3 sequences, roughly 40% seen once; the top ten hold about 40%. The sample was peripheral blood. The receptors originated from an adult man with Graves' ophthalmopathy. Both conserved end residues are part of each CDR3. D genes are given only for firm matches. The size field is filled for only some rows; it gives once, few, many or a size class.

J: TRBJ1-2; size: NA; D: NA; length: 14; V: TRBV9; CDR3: CASSVGRQSYGYTF; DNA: TGTGCCAGCAGCGTAGGGCGGCAGAGCTATGGCTACACCTTC
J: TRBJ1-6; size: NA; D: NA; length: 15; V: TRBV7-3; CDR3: CASSLRGTYNSPLHF; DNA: TGTGCCAGCAGCCTCCGGGGGACTTATAATTCACCCCTCCACTTT
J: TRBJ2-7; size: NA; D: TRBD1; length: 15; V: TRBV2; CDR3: CASSNPGQVSYEQYF; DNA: TGTGCCAGCAGTAACCCAGGACAGGTGTCCTACGAGCAGTACTTC
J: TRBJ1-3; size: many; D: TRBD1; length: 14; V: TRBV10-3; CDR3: CAISDRGPGNTIYF; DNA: TGTGCCATCAGCGACAGGGGGCCAGGAAACACCATATATTTT
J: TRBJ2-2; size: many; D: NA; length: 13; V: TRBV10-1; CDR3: CASSFTDTGELFF; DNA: TGCGCCAGCAGTTTTACAGACACCGGGGAGCTGTTTTTT
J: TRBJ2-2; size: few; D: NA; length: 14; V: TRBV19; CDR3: CASSTKVDTGELFF; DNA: TGTGCCAGTAGTACGAAGGTCGACACCGGGGAGCTGTTTTTT
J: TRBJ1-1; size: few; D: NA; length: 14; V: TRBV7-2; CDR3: CASSLLRLDTEAFF; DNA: TGTGCCAGCAGCTTACTTCGATTGGACACTGAAGCTTTCTTT
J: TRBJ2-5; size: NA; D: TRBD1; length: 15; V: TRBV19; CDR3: CASSIDRGQQETQYF; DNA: TGTGCCAGTAGTATAGACAGGGGACAGCAAGAGACCCAGTACTTC
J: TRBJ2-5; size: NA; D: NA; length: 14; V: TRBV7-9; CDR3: CASRPSGGLETQYF; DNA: TGTGCCAGCAGACCTAGTGGGGGGCTGGAGACCCAGTACTTC
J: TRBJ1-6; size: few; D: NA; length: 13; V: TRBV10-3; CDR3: CATRNSYNSPLHF; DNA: TGTGCAACGAGAAACTCCTATAATTCACCCCTCCACTTT
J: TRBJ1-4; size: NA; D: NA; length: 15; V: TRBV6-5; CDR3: CASSYSSGTNEKLFF; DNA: TGTGCCAGCAGTTACTCGTCAGGAACTAATGAAAAACTGTTTTTT
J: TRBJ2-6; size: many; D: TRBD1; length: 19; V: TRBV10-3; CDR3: CAISESTVTGRTGANVLTF; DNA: TGTGCCATCAGTGAGTCGACGGTGACAGGGCGGACTGGGGCCAACGTCCTGACTTTC
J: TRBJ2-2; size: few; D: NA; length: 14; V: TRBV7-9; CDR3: CASSEQGGAGELFF; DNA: TGTGCCAGCAGTGAACAGGGAGGGGCGGGGGAGCTGTTTTTT
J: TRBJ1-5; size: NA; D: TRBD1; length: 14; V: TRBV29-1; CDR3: CSAGTGTGDQPQHF; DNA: TGCAGCGCGGGGACCGGGACAGGGGATCAGCCCCAGCATTTT
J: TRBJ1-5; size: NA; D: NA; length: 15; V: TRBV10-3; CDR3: CAISSPRQGNQPQHF; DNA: TGTGCCATCAGTTCACCCCGACAGGGCAATCAGCCCCAGCATTTT
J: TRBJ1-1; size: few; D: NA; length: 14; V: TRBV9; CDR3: CASSRARGDTEAFF; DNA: TGTGCCAGCTCACGGGCGCGAGGGGACACTGAAGCTTTCTTT
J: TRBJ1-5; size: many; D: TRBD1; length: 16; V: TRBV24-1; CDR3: CATSDPTGTGDQPQHF; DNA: TGTGCCACCAGTGACCCAACCGGGACAGGGGATCAGCCCCAGCATTTT
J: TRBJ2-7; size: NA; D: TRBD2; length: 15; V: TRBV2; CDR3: CASRGGTSGSYEQYF; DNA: TGTGCCAGCAGGGGAGGGACTAGCGGGAGCTATGAGCAGTACTTC
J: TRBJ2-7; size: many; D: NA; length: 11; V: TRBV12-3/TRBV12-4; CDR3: CASTSGREQYF; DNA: TGTGCCAGCACCTCAGGGCGCGAGCAGTACTTC
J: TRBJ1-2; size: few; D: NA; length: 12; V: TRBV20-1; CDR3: CSATQGGYGYTF; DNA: TGCAGTGCAACTCAGGGAGGCTATGGCTACACCTTC
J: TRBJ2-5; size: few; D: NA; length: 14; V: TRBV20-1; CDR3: CSALGLGIQETQYF; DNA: TGCAGTGCTCTAGGGCTCGGGATCCAAGAGACCCAGTACTTC
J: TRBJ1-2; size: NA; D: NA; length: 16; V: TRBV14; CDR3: CASSQGFPLPYYGYTF; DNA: TGTGCCAGCAGCCAAGGGTTTCCTCTCCCGTACTATGGCTACACCTTC
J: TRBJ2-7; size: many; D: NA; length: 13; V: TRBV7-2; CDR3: CASSFDVNGEQYF; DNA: TGTGCCAGCAGCTTCGACGTGAACGGCGAGCAGTACTTC
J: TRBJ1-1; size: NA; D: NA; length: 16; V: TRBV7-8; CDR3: CASSPTTGRGNTEAFF; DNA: TGTGCCAGCAGCCCAACAACGGGCAGGGGAAACACTGAAGCTTTCTTT
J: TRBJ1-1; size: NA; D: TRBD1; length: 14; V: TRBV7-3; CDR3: CASRRTGIYTEAFF; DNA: TGTGCCAGCAGACGGACAGGGATTTACACTGAAGCTTTCTTT
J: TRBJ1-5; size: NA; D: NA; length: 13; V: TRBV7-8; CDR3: CASSRGIRQPQHF; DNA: TGTGCCAGCAGCAGGGGTATCAGGCAGCCCCAGCATTTT
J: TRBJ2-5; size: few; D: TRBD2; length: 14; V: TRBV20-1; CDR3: CSASGRTPVETQYF; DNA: TGCAGTGCTAGCGGGAGGACCCCTGTGGAGACCCAGTACTTC
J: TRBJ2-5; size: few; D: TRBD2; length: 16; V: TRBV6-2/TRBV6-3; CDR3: CASSYPAGGLYETQYF; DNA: TGTGCCAGCAGTTACCCCGCGGGAGGTCTGTACGAGACCCAGTACTTC
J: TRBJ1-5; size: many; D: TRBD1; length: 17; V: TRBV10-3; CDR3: CAISESIGGTGNQPQHF; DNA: TGTGCCATCAGTGAGTCGATAGGAGGGACAGGAAATCAGCCCCAGCATTTT
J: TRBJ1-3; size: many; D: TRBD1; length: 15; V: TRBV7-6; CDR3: CASSLQGATGNTIYF; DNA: TGTGCCAGCAGCCTCCAGGGGGCAACTGGAAACACCATATATTTT
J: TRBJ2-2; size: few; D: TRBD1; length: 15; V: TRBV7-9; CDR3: CASSLTPTGTGELFF; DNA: TGTGCCAGCAGCTTAACACCGACAGGGACCGGGGAGCTGTTTTTT
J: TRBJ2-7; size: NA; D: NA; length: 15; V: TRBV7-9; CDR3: CASSLSRQIRREQYF; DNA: TGTGCCAGCAGTTTATCCAGACAGATTCGGCGCGAGCAGTACTTC
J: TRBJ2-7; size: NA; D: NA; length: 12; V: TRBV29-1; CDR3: CSVDTGTLWQYF; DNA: TGCAGCGTGGACACCGGGACGCTCTGGCAGTACTTC
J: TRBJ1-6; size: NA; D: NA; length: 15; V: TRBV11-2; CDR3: CACSGGDRRESPLHF; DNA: TGTGCCTGCAGCGGGGGAGACAGGAGGGAATCACCCCTCCACTTT
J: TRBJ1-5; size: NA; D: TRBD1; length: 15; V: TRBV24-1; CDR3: CATTFDRGSNQPQHF; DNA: TGTGCCACGACATTCGACAGGGGTAGCAATCAGCCCCAGCATTTT
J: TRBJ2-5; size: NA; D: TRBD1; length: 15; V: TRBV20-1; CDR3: CSATPLDRVKETQYF; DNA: TGCAGTGCTACGCCCCTGGACAGGGTAAAAGAGACCCAGTACTTC
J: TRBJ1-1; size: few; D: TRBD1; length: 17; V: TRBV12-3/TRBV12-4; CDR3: CASSTRTGGQDRTEAFF; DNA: TGTGCCAGCAGTACCCGGACAGGGGGTCAGGATCGGACTGAAGCTTTCTTT
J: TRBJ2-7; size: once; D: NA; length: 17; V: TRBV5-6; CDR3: CASSRQRRLFQPYEQYF; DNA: TGTGCCAGCAGCCGGCAGCGACGGTTGTTTCAACCCTACGAGCAGTACTTC
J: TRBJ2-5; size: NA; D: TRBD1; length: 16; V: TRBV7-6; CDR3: CASSSGGQGPRETQYF; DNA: TGTGCCAGCAGCTCCGGGGGACAGGGCCCCCGGGAGACCCAGTACTTC
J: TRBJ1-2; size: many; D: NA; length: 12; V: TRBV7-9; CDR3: CASSLGGYGYTF; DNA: TGTGCCAGCAGCTTAGGAGGGTATGGCTACACCTTC
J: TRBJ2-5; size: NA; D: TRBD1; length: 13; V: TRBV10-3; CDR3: CAISMLTGGTQYF; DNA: TGTGCCATCAGTATGTTGACAGGGGGGACCCAGTACTTC
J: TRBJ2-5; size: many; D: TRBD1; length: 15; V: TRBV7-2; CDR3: CASSLQQGAVETQYF; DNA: TGTGCCAGCAGCTTGCAACAGGGGGCGGTGGAGACCCAGTACTTC
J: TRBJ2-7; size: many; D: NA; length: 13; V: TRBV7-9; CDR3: CASSLGGRWEQYF; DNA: TGTGCCAGCAGCTTAGGGGGGCGGTGGGAGCAGTACTTC
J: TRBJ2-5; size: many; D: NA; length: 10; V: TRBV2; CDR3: CASEMETQYF; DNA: TGTGCCAGTGAAATGGAGACCCAGTACTTC
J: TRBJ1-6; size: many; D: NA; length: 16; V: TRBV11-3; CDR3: CASSQLSRTANSPLHF; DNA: TGTGCCAGCAGCCAATTGTCGCGGACAGCTAATTCACCCCTCCACTTT
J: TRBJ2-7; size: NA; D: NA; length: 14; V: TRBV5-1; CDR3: CASSLSAWDYEQYF; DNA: TGCGCCAGCAGCTTGTCCGCCTGGGACTACGAGCAGTACTTC
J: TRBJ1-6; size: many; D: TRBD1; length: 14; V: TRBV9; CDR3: CASSQTGEHSPLHF; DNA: TGTGCCAGCAGCCAAACAGGGGAGCATTCACCCCTCCACTTT
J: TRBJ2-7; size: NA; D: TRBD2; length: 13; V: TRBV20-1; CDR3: CSARAAGGYEQYF; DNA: TGCAGTGCTAGAGCGGCGGGAGGCTACGAGCAGTACTTC
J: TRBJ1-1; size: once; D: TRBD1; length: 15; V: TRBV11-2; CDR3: CASSRARGRNTEAFF; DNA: TGTGCCAGCAGCCGGGCCAGGGGGCGGAACACTGAAGCTTTCTTT
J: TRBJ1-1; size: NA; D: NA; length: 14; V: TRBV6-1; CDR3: CASSYLFMNTEAFF; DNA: TGTGCCAGCAGTTACTTATTCATGAACACTGAAGCTTTCTTT
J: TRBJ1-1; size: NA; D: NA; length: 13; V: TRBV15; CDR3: CATGVGRDTEAFF; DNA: TGTGCCACCGGAGTCGGACGGGATACTGAAGCTTTCTTT
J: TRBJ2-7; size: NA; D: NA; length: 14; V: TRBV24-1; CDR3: CATSDLDSPYEQYF; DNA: TGTGCCACCAGTGATTTAGACTCCCCCTACGAGCAGTACTTC
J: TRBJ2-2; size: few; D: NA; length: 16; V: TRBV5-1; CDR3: CASSFLAGLGTGELFF; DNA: TGCGCCAGCAGCTTTCTCGCAGGGTTGGGCACCGGGGAGCTGTTTTTT
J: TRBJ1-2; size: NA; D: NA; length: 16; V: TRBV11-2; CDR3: CASSLVTTGQDYGYTF; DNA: TGTGCCAGCAGCTTGGTCACCACAGGGCAAGACTATGGCTACACCTTC
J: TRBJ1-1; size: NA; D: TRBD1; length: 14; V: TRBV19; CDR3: CASSVGQGSTEAFF; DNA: TGTGCCAGTAGTGTGGGACAGGGAAGCACTGAAGCTTTCTTT
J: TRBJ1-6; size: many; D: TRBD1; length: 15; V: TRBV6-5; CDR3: CASSYLDRGYSPLHF; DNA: TGTGCCAGCAGTTACCTGGACAGGGGTTATTCCCCCCTCCACTTT
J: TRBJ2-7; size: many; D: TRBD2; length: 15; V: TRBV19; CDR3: CASSPGTSGGYEQYF; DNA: TGTGCCAGTAGTCCGGGGACTAGCGGGGGCTACGAGCAGTACTTC
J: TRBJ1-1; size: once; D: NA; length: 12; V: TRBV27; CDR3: CASSNTGREAFF; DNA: TGTGCCAGCAGTAATACAGGGAGAGAAGCTTTCTTT
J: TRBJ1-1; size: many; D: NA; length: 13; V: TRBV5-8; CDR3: CASSTGTHTEAFF; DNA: TGTGCCAGCAGCACAGGGACACACACTGAAGCTTTCTTT
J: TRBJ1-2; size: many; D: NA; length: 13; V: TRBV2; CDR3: CASSEGGVYGYTF; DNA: TGTGCCAGCAGTGAAGGGGGTGTCTATGGCTACACCTTC